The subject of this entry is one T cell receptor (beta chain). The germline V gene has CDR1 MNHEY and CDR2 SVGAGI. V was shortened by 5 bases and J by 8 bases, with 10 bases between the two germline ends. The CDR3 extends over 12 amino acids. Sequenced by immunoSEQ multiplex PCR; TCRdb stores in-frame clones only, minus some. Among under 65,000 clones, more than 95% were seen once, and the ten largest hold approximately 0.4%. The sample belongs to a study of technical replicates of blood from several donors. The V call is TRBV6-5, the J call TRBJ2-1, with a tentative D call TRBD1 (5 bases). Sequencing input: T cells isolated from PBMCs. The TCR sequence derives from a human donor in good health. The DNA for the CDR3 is TGTGCCAGCAGTCAGAACAGGTATGAGCAGTTCTTC. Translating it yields CASSQNRYEQFF.